This T cell receptor beta chain was identified during a study of PD-1 and CTLA-4 blockade in melanoma. CDR3 length equals 16 residues. V was clipped by 3 bases and J by 3 bases; unmatched bases: 8. Germline lookup yields CDR1 MDHEN and CDR2 SYDVKM. The assay was immunoSEQ multiplex PCR, and TCRdb's table has in-frame clones only and misses some. The sample lists 20,000 to 25,000 clones; about 87% were seen once. The sequence came from a human donor with melanoma. This sample comprised CD8+ T cells from peripheral blood, obtained before anti-PD-1 treatment. This chain uses TRBV28 with TRBJ2-3; 8 bases match TRBD2. The DNA of the CDR3 is TGTGCCAGCAGTTTGTTGAGCGGGGGTGCTACAGATACGCAGTATTTT. Translated: CASSLLSGGATDTQYF.